Described below is a single T cell receptor beta chain sequence and its context. The data are from a study of T cells in Graves' hyperthyroidism and ophthalmopathy. The source of the PBMCs was more than 9.5 ml of fresh peripheral blood. TCR beta CDR3 regions were amplified from RNA transcripts. First-round RT-PCR targeting the TCR CDR3 was performed with the HTBI primer set. TCRdb analysed the multiplex PCR reads with MiXCR anew, one entry per CDR3 protein. The sample lists a few hundred thousand distinct CDR3 sequences, roughly 15% occurring once. With V trimmed by 2 bases and J by 0 bases, 14 bases remained unmatched. The V gene's germline CDR1 is SGHRS and CDR2 YFSETQ. The CDR3 is 19 residues long.

The material sequenced was blood. The rearrangement uses TRBV5-1 and TRBJ2-1; 7 bases agree with TRBD2. This TCR derives from a woman in her 40s with Graves' hyperthyroidism that later progressed to Graves' ophthalmopathy. The DNA for the CDR3 is TGCGCCAGCAGCTTATACCCCCCCAGCGGCGGGAGCTCCTACAATGAGCAGTTCTTC. It codes for CASSLYPPSGGSSYNEQFF.